This entry is about one T cell receptor (beta chain). Antigen specificity is unknown. One end of the junction varies from germline; a read error may be responsible. The length of the CDR3 is 18 residues. CDR1 and CDR2 (germline): SSHAT, FNYEAQ (reference sequence). The data originate from a study of T cells in Graves' hyperthyroidism and ophthalmopathy. Study in general: It was at initial diagnosis, before any treatment, that peripheral blood was collected. Regarding the study as a whole: A model of 13 V-J features distinguished ophthalmopathy from stable hyperthyroidism.

Researchers took RNA transcripts and amplified the TCR beta CDR3 regions from them. HTBI primers were employed in a first-round RT-PCR of the TCR CDR3. In TCRdb, the multiplex PCR reads were re-called with MiXCR into one record per CDR3 protein. This sample has about 740,000 distinct CDR3 sequences, with 13% to 15% found just once. V is TRBV7-7 and J is TRBJ2-1; 12 bases fit TRBD2. Input material: blood. The clonotype comes from a woman aged 18-30 years with Graves' hyperthyroidism. The CDR3 DNA reads TGTGCTAGCAGCGCACGACCGACTAGCGGGAGAGGTATGAATGAGCAGTTCTTC. Translating it yields CASSARPTSGRGMNEQFF.